The T cell receptor (beta chain) described here comes from a study of regulatory T cells in long-lasting Graves disease. This clonotype was seen ten or more times. Its antigen is still unknown. Points from the study as a whole: Researchers reported studying only peripheral blood, not thyroid tissue. Persistent disease was characterized by preferential usage of TRBV28, TRBJ1-2 and TRBJ2-5.

The CDR3 sequence is 13 residues long. Germline loops: CDR1 SGHDT, CDR2 YYEEEE. Trimming took 2 bases from V and 5 from J, leaving 11 bases between them. Libraries of TCR beta came from iRepertoire HTBI primers plus Arm-PCR of CDR3 regions. Using its own MiXCR run on the multiplex PCR reads, TCRdb lists one record per CDR3 protein. The table includes more than 300,000 distinct CDR3 sequences, 15% to 17% detected once. Time point noted: newly diagnosed GD, antithyroid drugs for less than 3 months. Following extraction of RNA from PBMCs, that RNA was used to make the TCR library. The source material was peripheral blood mononuclear cells (PBMCs), sampled at new diagnosis, from a patient treated with antithyroid drugs. The TCR originated in a female donor with Graves disease. This rearrangement joins TRBV5-6 to TRBJ2-7; D unclear. CDR3 in amino acids: CASSFARSHEQYF. The CDR3 DNA reads TGTGCCAGCAGCTTTGCCAGGAGCCACGAGCAGTACTTC. The full variable domain, with the rest looked up from reference TRBV5-6 and TRBJ2-7, is DAGVTQSPTHLIKTRGQQVTLRCSPKSGHDTVSWYQQALGQGPQFIFQYYEEEERQRGNFPDRFSGHQFPNYSSELNVNALLLGDSALYLCASSFARSHEQYFGPGTRLTVT.